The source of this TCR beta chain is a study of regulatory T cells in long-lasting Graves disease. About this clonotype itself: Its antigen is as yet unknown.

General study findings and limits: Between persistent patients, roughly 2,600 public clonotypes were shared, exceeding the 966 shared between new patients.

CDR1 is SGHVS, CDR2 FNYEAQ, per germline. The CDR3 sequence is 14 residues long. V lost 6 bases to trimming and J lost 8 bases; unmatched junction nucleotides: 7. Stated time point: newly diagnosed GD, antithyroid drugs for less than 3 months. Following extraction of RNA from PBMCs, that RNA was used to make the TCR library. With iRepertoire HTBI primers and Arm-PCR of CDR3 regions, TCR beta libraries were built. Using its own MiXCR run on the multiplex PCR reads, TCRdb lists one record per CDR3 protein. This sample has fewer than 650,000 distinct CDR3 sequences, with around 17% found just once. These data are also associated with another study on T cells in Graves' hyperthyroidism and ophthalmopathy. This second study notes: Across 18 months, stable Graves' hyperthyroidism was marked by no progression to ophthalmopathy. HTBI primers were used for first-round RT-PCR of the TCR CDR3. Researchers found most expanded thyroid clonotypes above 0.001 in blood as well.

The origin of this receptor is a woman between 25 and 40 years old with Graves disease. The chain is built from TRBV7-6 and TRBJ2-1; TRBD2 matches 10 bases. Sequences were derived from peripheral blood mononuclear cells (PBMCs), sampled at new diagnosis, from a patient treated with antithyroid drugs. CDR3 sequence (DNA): TGTGCCAGCAGTCCTAGCGGGAGTAGCTATGAGCAGTTCTTC. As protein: CASSPSGSSYEQFF.